The clone carrying this T cell receptor (beta chain) was found a few times. The table came from immunoSEQ multiplex PCR; TCRdb's copy has only in-frame clones and leaves some out. The sample lists 140,000 to 150,000 clones, 84% occurring once. The data originate from a study of blood T cell repertoires in COVID-19. Study details: Material from acute and convalescent COVID-19 was sourced from the United States, Italy and Spain.

The CDR3 has 18 residues. The J segment lost 4 bases and the V segment lost 3 bases, leaving 13 bases of the junction unmatched. CDR1 is KGHSH, CDR2 LQKENI, per germline. The clonotype was recovered from a human donor in a cohort sampled during active COVID-19. The chain recombines TRBV18 with TRBJ2-3; 10 bases match TRBD2. The material sequenced was peripheral blood. CDR3 in amino acids: CASSPLFGTSEEADTQYF. The DNA of the CDR3 is TGTGCCAGCTCACCCCTCTTCGGGACTAGCGAGGAAGCAGATACGCAGTATTTT.